The 27 T cell receptor beta chains below come from one sample, sequenced in a study of beta chain features in type 1 diabetes. Every bit of the isolated RNA underwent reverse transcription, so sequencing read expressed TCRB transcripts. The protocol was immunoSEQ multiplex PCR, while the TCRdb copy is restricted to in-frame clones and leaves out a portion. The sample has under 900,000 clones, 15% to 20% seen once. Material: naive CD4+ T cells from blood. These receptor sequences come from a woman under 30 in good health.

CDR3 sequence reads: CSVASGSSGQETQYF. In DNA form, the CDR3 reads TGCAGCGTTGCCTCTGGTTCTAGCGGGCAAGAGACCCAGTACTTC. This chain connects TRBV29-1 to TRBJ2-5; TRBD2 matches at 8 bases. V shed 4 bases and J 2 bases; nucleotides not matched to a gene: 9. This CDR3 comprises 15 residues. The germline V gene has CDR1 SQVTM and CDR2 ANQGSEA.

The table lists this clone with a few counts. The genes are TRBV4-3 and TRBJ2-3, with D perhaps matching TRBD2 (5 bases). The CDR3 has 15 amino acids. The V gene's germline CDR1 is LGHNA and CDR2 YSLEER. Trimming stripped 4 bases from V and 5 bases from J, with 16 bases between. CDR3 in amino acids: CASSLGTLREDTQYF. CDR3 nucleotide sequence: TGCGCCAGCAGCCTGGGAACCTTACGGGAAGATACGCAGTATTTT.

The V gene is TRBV5-4, the J gene TRBJ1-3; TRBD1 matches 9 bases. The junction had 7 bases not matched to a gene; V was cut back by 2 bases and J by 4 bases. CDR3 length: 16 amino acids. The germline V gene has CDR1 SGHNT and CDR2 YYREEE (reference sequence). The CDR3 reads CASSFNRGQTGNTIYF. The CDR3 DNA sequence: TGTGCCAGCAGCTTCAACAGGGGGCAAACCGGAAACACCATATATTTT.

The table lists this clone with a few counts. V usage is TRBV2 and J usage is TRBJ2-2; D might be TRBD1 (5 bases). V lost 4 bases and J lost 6, with 9 bases in between. Germline V gives CDR1 SNHLY, CDR2 FYNNEI. CDR3 size: 13 residues. The CDR3 sequence is CASSGRVSGELFF. CDR3 bases: TGTGCCAGCAGTGGCAGGGTTTCCGGGGAGCTGTTTTTT.

This clone was seen ten or more times. The V and J genes are TRBV10-3 and TRBJ2-3; unclear D gene. Deletions cut 10 bases from V and 0 bases from J, with 14 bases between. The CDR3 is 14 amino acids. Germline-derived CDR1 and CDR2 are ENHRY and SYGVKD. CDR3 in DNA: TGTGCCACCGGTGCGACCATTAGCACAGATACGCAGTATTTT. Translation: CATGATISTDTQYF.

This clone has more than one count but fewer than ten. The rearrangement joins TRBV7-3 to TRBJ2-7; weak D call: TRBD2 (5 bases). Trimming removed 5 bases at V and 1 base at J, with 9 bases between. There are 13 residues in the CDR3. Germline CDR1 is SGHTA and CDR2 is FQGTGA. The CDR3 nucleotides read TGTGCCAGCAGCGCGGGCGGATCCTACGAGCAGTACTTC. Residues: CASSAGGSYEQYF.

This clone has a handful of counts. The rearrangement joins TRBV7-9 to TRBJ2-3, with D possibly TRBD1 on 5 matching bases. Germline-derived CDR1 and CDR2 are SEHNR and FQNEAQ (reference sequence). The CDR3 is 17 amino acids. V lost 5 bases to trimming and J lost 5 bases, with 23 bases between them. The CDR3 reads CASSRKLDTSVGDTQYF. In nucleotides, the CDR3 is TGTGCCAGCAGCCGCAAGTTGGACACTTCGGTGGGAGATACGCAGTATTTT.

The genes are TRBV7-7 and TRBJ2-7; TRBD1 or TRBD2 may be the D gene (5 bases each). There are 11 residues in the CDR3. Germline CDR1 reads SSHAT; CDR2 reads FNYEAQ (reference sequence). CDR3 coding DNA: TGTCTGGGGGTACTGGACTACGAGCAGTACTTC. It specifies CLGVLDYEQYF.

This clone occurred a few times. DNA of the CDR3: TGTGCCAGCAGCCCAGACAGCTTAGGAAACACCATATATTTT. It specifies CASSPDSLGNTIYF. V is TRBV5-5 and J is TRBJ1-3; tentatively, D is TRBD1 (5 bases). The germline V and J ends were trimmed by 4 bases and 4 bases, with 12 bases remaining between them. The length of the CDR3 is 14 residues. CDR1 SGHKS and CDR2 YYEKEE come from the germline V gene (reference sequence).

The chain links TRBV4-1 to TRBJ1-2; D is possibly TRBD1 (5 bases). CDR1 is MGHRA, CDR2 YSYEKL, per germline. The CDR3 contains 17 residues. V was shortened by 0 bases and J by 0 bases, with 14 bases between the two germline ends. The CDR3 DNA is TGCGCCAGCAGCCAAGATCCCCAGGGAAGAACTAACTATGGCTACACCTTC. It yields the protein CASSQDPQGRTNYGYTF.

This clone was counted between two and nine times. The rearrangement joins TRBV25-1 to TRBJ2-4; D not certain. The CDR3 runs 14 residues. The ends were cut back, 3 bases at V and 3 bases at J, with 9 bases in the middle. Germline CDR1 and CDR2: MGHDK and SYGVNS. CDR3 loop: CASSEPGSKNIQYF. CDR3 in DNA: TGTGCCAGCAGTGAGCCCGGCAGCAAAAACATTCAGTACTTC.

This chain uses TRBV6-1 with TRBJ2-7, with 8 bases lining up with TRBD2. Unmatched junction bases numbered 13, after V lost 4 bases and J lost 2 bases. The CDR3 runs 17 residues. The germline CDR1 and CDR2 sequences are MNHNS and SASEGT. For the CDR3, the DNA is TGTGCCAGCAGTGCTGGGAGCGGGAGCCTAGCTACCTACGAGCAGTACTTC. The encoded protein is CASSAGSGSLATYEQYF.

This chain connects TRBV18 to TRBJ2-4; TRBD1 aligns across 9 bases. V lost 4 bases to trimming and J lost 9 bases; unmatched junction nucleotides: 7. Germline CDR1 reads KGHSH; CDR2 reads LQKENI. The CDR3 is 14 amino acids. The CDR3 DNA sequence: TGTGCCAGCTCACGCTGGGACAGGGTTGGCATTCAGTACTTC. This translates into CASSRWDRVGIQYF. Together with reference TRBV18 and TRBJ2-4, the CDR3 gives the full variable domain: NAGVMQNPRHLVRRRGQEARLRCSPMKGHSHVYWYRQLPEEGLKFMVYLQKENIIDESGMPKERFSAEFPKEGPSILRIQQVVRGDSAAYFCASSRWDRVGIQYFGAGTRLSVL.

This clone was counted between two and nine times. The V gene is TRBV5-1, the J gene TRBJ2-1, with 8 nucleotides matching TRBD2. The CDR3 runs to 15 residues. Germline trimming cut 3 bases from V and 7 bases from J; bases unmatched to any gene: 9. Per the germline V gene, CDR1 is SGHRS and CDR2 is YFSETQ. In DNA form, the CDR3 reads TGCGCCAGCAGCTCGCTTATAGCGGGATCAAATGAGCAGTTCTTC. The encoded protein is CASSSLIAGSNEQFF.

The chain recombines TRBV28 with TRBJ2-3; 10 bases align to TRBD1. This CDR3 spans 15 amino acids. The V gene end was trimmed by 6 bases and the J gene end by 3 bases; junction bases not matched to a gene: 6. Per the germline V gene, CDR1 is MDHEN and CDR2 is SYDVKM. CDR3 sequence reads: CASSVPGQGTDTQYF. The CDR3 nucleotides are TGTGCCAGCAGCGTCCCGGGACAGGGGACAGATACGCAGTATTTT.

The gene calls are TRBV5-4 and TRBJ2-3; D might be TRBD1 (6 bases). Germline values: CDR1 SGHNT, CDR2 YYREEE (reference sequence). Trimming shortened V by 7 bases and J by 6 bases, and 21 bases separated the two germline ends. The CDR3 consists of 15 residues. As DNA, the CDR3 is TGTGCCAGCGGACAGACTACGTTAACGGTTGATACGCAGTATTTT. It specifies CASGQTTLTVDTQYF.

This clone was observed a few times. The chain employs TRBV28 and TRBJ1-2, with 8 nucleotides matching TRBD1. This CDR3 has 16 amino acids. The germline V gene encodes CDR1 MDHEN and CDR2 SYDVKM. V dropped 4 bases and J dropped 2; count of bases not matched to a gene: 9. In nucleotides, the CDR3 is TGTGCCAGCAGTTCCGCAGACAGGGGTTTAAACTATGGCTACACCTTC. Residues: CASSSADRGLNYGYTF.

The J gene is TRBJ2-7, the V gene TRBV6-5; TRBD2 aligns across 8 bases. After removal of 0 bases from V and 3 bases from J, the junction contained 7 bases not matched to a gene. The CDR3 contains 16 residues. Germline V gene sequence: CDR1 MNHEY, CDR2 SVGAGI. The CDR3 nucleotides read TGTGCCAGCAGTTACTCAGAAGCGGGAGCAGGCTACGAGCAGTACTTC. Translated: CASSYSEAGAGYEQYF.

The CDR3 reads CASSGPTSGSYETQYF. Here the CDR3 DNA reads TGTGCCAGCAGCGGTCCCACTAGCGGGAGCTACGAGACCCAGTACTTC. The chain recombines TRBV7-9 with TRBJ2-5; TRBD2 matches at 11 bases. CDR1 SEHNR and CDR2 FQNEAQ come from the germline V gene (reference sequence). CDR3 length equals 16 residues. Losses at the gene ends were 5 bases for V and 5 bases for J; bases not matched to a gene: 10. The entire variable domain, with the rest obtained from reference TRBV7-9 and TRBJ2-5, is as follows: DTGVSQNPRHKITKRGQNVTFRCDPISEHNRLYWYRQTLGQGPEFLTYFQNEAQLEKSRLLSDRFSAERPKGSFSTLEIQRTEQGDSAMYLCASSGPTSGSYETQYFGPGTRLLVL.

This clone has ten or more counts. The CDR3 protein is CASSPSGNTIYF. CDR3 in DNA: TGTGCCAGCAGCCCCTCTGGAAACACCATATATTTT. J is TRBJ1-3 and V is TRBV7-9, with unresolved D. The CDR3 contains 12 residues. CDR1 and CDR2 (germline): SEHNR, FQNEAQ (reference sequence). Deletions cut 5 bases from V and 0 bases from J, with 2 bases between.

The chain links TRBV7-2 to TRBJ2-7, with 9 positions matching TRBD1. CDR3 size: 14 residues. The germline V gene encodes CDR1 SGHTA and CDR2 FQGNSA. Trimming at V came to 5 bases and at J to 4 bases, leaving 6 bases not matched to a gene. CDR3: CASSPRTGEYEQYF. In DNA form, the CDR3 reads TGTGCCAGCAGCCCCCGGACAGGGGAATACGAGCAGTACTTC.

This clone was seen only a few times. This sequence joins TRBV1 and TRBJ2-7; the table's D gene call, TRBD1, was not cross checked with the DNA. TRBV1 is recorded as a pseudogene. CDR3 length equals 15 residues. This chain's CDR3 is CTSSRDRERTYEQYF. CDR3 nucleotides: TGCACCAGCAGCCGGGACAGGGAAAGAACCTACGAGCAGTACTTC.

This rearrangement joins TRBV7-2 to TRBJ1-1; TRBD1 might be the D (6 bases). CDR3 length: 14 residues. Trimming pared 5 bases from V and 0 bases from J, leaving 10 bases between. The germline V gene has CDR1 SGHTA and CDR2 FQGNSA. The DNA for the CDR3 is TGTGCCAGCAGCCACAGGGTCTTGAACACTGAAGCTTTCTTT. Its protein product is CASSHRVLNTEAFF.

The rearrangement joins TRBV28 to TRBJ1-3; D unresolved. The CDR3 extends over 12 amino acids. The germline V gene has CDR1 MDHEN and CDR2 SYDVKM. V was trimmed by 5 bases and J by 9 bases, leaving 11 bases between them. CDR3 bases: TGTGCCAGCAGTCCCCCTCAAGGCACCATATATTTT. Protein sequence: CASSPPQGTIYF.

This clone has at least ten counts. The rearrangement links TRBV21-1 to TRBJ2-7; the table names TRBD2, a call not compared with the DNA. TRBV21-1 is labeled a pseudogene. CDR3 length equals 15 residues. In DNA form, the CDR3 reads TGTGCCAGCAGTTTGAGCGGGAGGGCCTCCTACGAGCAGTACTTC. This translates into CASSLSGRASYEQYF.

This clone appeared a few times. The chain uses TRBV19 and TRBJ1-5; tentative D call: TRBD1 (6 bases). The CDR3 length is 16 residues. The ends were cut back, 3 bases at V and 0 bases at J, with 12 bases in the middle. The germline CDR1 and CDR2 sequences are LNHDA and SQIVND (reference sequence). The CDR3 here is CASSISGGLSNQPQHF. The CDR3 bases are TGTGCCAGTAGTATCTCGGGGGGCCTTAGCAATCAGCCCCAGCATTTT. Together with reference TRBV19 and TRBJ1-5, the CDR3 gives the full variable domain: DGGITQSPKYLFRKEGQNVTLSCEQNLNHDAMYWYRQDPGQGLRLIYYSQIVNDFQKGDIAEGYSVSREKKESFPLTVTSAQKNPTAFYLCASSISGGLSNQPQHFGDGTRLSIL.

V gene TRBV5-1 combines with J gene TRBJ2-3, with 9 positions matching TRBD1. This CDR3 spans 15 amino acids. Germline V gene lookup returns CDR1 SGHRS and CDR2 YFSETQ. V lost 3 bases and J lost 3; bases outside the gene matches: 5. The CDR3 DNA follows: TGCGCCAGCAGCTCCGGGACAGGGATAACAGATACGCAGTATTTT. Its translation: CASSSGTGITDTQYF. Supplemented by reference TRBV5-1 and TRBJ2-3, the full variable domain reads KAGVTQTPRYLIKTRGQQVTLSCSPISGHRSVSWYQQTPGQGLQFLFEYFSETQRNKGNFPGRFSGRQFSNSRSEMNVSTLELGDSALYLCASSSGTGITDTQYFGPGTRLTVL.